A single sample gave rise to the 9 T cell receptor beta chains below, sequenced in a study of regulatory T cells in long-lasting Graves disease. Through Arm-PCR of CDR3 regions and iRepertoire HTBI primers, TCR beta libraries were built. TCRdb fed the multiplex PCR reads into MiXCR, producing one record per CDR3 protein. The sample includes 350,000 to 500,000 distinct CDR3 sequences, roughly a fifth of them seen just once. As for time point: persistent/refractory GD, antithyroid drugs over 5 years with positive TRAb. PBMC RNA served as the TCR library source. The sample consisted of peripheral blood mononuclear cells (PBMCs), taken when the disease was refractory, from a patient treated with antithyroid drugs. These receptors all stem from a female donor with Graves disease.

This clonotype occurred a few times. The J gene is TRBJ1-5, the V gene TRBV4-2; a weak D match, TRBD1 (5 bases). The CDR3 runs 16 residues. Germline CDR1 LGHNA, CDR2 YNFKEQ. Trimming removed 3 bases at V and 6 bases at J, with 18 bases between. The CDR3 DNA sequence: TGTGCCAGCAGCCAGGGGGTCAGGAGTGAGGGTCAGCCCCAGCATTTT. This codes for CASSQGVRSEGQPQHF.

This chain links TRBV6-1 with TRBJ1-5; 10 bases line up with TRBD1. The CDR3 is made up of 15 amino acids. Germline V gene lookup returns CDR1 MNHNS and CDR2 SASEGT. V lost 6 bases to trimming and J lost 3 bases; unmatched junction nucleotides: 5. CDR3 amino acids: CASSDRQGANQPQHF. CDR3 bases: TGTGCCAGCAGCGACAGACAGGGGGCCAATCAGCCCCAGCATTTT.

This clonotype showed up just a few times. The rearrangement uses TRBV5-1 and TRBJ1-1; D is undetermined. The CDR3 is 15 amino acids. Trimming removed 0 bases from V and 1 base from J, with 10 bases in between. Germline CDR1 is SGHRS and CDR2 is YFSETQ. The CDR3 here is CASSLARAENTEAFF. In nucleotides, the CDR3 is TGCGCCAGCAGCTTGGCGCGGGCAGAGAACACTGAAGCTTTCTTT.

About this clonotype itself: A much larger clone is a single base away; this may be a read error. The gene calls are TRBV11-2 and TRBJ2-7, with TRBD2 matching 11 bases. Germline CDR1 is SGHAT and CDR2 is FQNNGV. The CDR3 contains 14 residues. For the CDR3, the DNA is TGTGCCAGCGGCTTAGATTTAGCGGGAGGGTATTTTTACTTC. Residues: CASGLDLAGGYFYF.

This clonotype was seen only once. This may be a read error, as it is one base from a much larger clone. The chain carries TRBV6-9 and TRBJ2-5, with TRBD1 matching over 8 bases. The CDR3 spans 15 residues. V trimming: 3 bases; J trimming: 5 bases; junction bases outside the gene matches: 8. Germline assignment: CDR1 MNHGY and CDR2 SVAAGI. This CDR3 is CASSYRGLRSETQYF. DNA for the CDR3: TGTGCCAGCAGTTACAGGGGGCTTCGGTCTGAGACCCAGTACTTC.

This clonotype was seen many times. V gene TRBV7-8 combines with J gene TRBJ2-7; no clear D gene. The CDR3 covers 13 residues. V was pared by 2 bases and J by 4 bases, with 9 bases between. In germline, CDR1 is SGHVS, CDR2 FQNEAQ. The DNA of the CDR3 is TGTGCCAGCAGCTTATTAACCGGGTACGAGCAGTACTTC. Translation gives CASSLLTGYEQYF.

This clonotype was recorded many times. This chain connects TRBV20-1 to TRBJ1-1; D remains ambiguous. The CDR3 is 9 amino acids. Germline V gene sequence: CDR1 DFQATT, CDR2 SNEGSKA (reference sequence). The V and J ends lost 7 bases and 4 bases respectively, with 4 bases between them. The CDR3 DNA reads TGCAGTGTCGGCACTGAAGCTTTCTTT. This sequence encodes CSVGTEAFF.

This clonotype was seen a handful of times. This CDR3 reads CSARDLDSPSGNTIYF. The CDR3 nucleotides read TGCAGTGCTAGAGATCTCGACAGTCCCTCTGGAAACACCATATATTTT. The chain uses TRBV20-1 and TRBJ1-3, with D possibly TRBD1 on 5 matching bases. CDR3 length equals 16 residues. Trimming cost V 0 bases and J 0 bases, with 12 bases left between them. Germline V gives CDR1 DFQATT, CDR2 SNEGSKA (reference sequence).

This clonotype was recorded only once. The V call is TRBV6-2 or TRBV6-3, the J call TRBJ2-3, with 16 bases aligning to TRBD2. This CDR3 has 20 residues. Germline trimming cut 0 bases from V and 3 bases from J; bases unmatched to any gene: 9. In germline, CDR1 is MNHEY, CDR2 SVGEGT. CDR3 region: CASSYSIGTSGRAFTDTQYF. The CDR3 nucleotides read TGTGCCAGCAGTTACTCGATCGGGACTAGCGGGAGGGCCTTTACAGATACGCAGTATTTT.